One and the same sample provided the 14 T cell receptor beta chains below, sequenced in a study of control samples from healthy donors and cancer patients. Sequenced by immunoSEQ multiplex PCR; TCRdb stores in-frame clones only, minus some. The table includes about 150,000 clones, approximately 94% detected once. The sequencing sample was made of blood. The receptors stem from a man in his forties or fifties in good health.

The rearrangement uses TRBV24-1 and TRBJ1-2; D is unresolved. CDR1 is KGHDR and CDR2 is SFDVKD in the germline V gene. The CDR3 has 14 residues. V was pared by 1 base and J by 8 bases, with 13 bases between. The CDR3 region is CATSDFEAAGGYTF. DNA of the CDR3: TGTGCCACCAGTGATTTCGAAGCAGCTGGGGGCTACACCTTC.

J is TRBJ1-2 and V is TRBV10-1; TRBD1 matches at 8 bases. The CDR3 totals 13 residues. Germline V gene data show CDR1 as WNHNN and CDR2 as SYGVQD (reference sequence). The junction had 2 bases not matched to a gene; V was cut back by 4 bases and J by 4 bases. As DNA, the CDR3 is TGCGCCAGCAGTGCCACAGGGGGCTATGGCTACACCTTC. Translating it yields CASSATGGYGYTF.

This chain links TRBV5-4 with TRBJ2-7; TRBD1 is a possible D gene (6 bases). CDR1 SGHNT and CDR2 YYREEE come from the germline V gene (reference sequence). V gave up 1 base and J gave up 3 bases, with 8 bases separating them. This CDR3 has 13 amino acids. The CDR3 nucleotides read TGTGCCAGCAGCTTGCAACAGGGCTACGAGCAGTACTTC. Translated, it gives CASSLQQGYEQYF.

The V gene is TRBV6-5, the J gene TRBJ1-5; D ambiguous. V lost 6 bases and J 0 bases, leaving 12 bases between the germline ends. CDR1 is MNHEY, CDR2 SVGAGI, per germline. The CDR3 consists of 15 residues. The CDR3 nucleotides are TGTGCCAGCAGGATGGACCTTTATAGCAATCAGCCCCAGCATTTT. Protein sequence: CASRMDLYSNQPQHF.

This rearrangement joins TRBV4-3 to TRBJ1-4; D remains unclear. This CDR3 has 15 amino acids. Germline CDR1 is LGHNA and CDR2 is YSLEER. With 0 bases removed from V and 6 bases from J, the gap between germline ends came to 11 bases. The CDR3 sequence: CASSQDRSLDEKLFF. The CDR3 region has the DNA TGCGCCAGCAGCCAAGATCGCAGTCTCGATGAAAAACTGTTTTTT.

This chain connects TRBV28 to TRBJ2-7; no clear D gene. CDR1 MDHEN and CDR2 SYDVKM come from the germline V gene. The CDR3 is made up of 13 amino acids. Trimming took off 2 bases at V and 3 bases at J, with 8 bases between the two ends. The CDR3 loop reads CASSLVRNYEQYF. The DNA for the CDR3 is TGTGCCAGCAGTTTAGTCAGGAACTACGAGCAGTACTTC.

This sequence joins TRBV6-1 and TRBJ1-5; 8 bases fit TRBD1. The V and J ends lost 3 bases and 7 bases, in that order; junction bases with no gene match: 8. Germline V lookup: CDR1 MNHNS, CDR2 SASEGT. CDR3 length: 15 residues. In DNA form, the CDR3 reads TGTGCCAGCAGTGAGGTTCCAGGGGGCGCCCAGCCCCAGCATTTT. Its protein product is CASSEVPGGAQPQHF.

J is TRBJ2-7 and V is TRBV5-4; no clear D. In germline, CDR1 is SGHNT, CDR2 YYREEE (reference sequence). Trimming stripped 2 bases from V and 3 bases from J, with 9 bases between. This CDR3 comprises 13 residues. The CDR3 loop reads CASSLGPYYEQYF. DNA for the CDR3: TGTGCCAGCAGCTTAGGCCCTTACTACGAGCAGTACTTC.

This chain links TRBV2 with TRBJ2-7; the D is unclear. The V gene lost 6 bases and the J gene lost 4 bases, with 19 bases spanning the gap. Germline loops: CDR1 SNHLY, CDR2 FYNNEI. The CDR3 spans 15 residues. CDR3 sequence (DNA): TGTGCCAGCAGAGAACAAGCCGCAAGGTCGTACGAGCAGTACTTC. Its protein product is CASREQAARSYEQYF.

The chain carries TRBV5-1 and TRBJ1-4; D gene unclear. CDR1 and CDR2 from the germline V gene are SGHRS and YFSETQ. The germline V and J ends were trimmed by 1 base and 5 bases, with 9 bases remaining between them. This CDR3 is built from 14 residues. The CDR3 here is CASSLNGPNEKLFF. As DNA, the CDR3 is TGCGCCAGCAGCTTGAACGGTCCAAATGAAAAACTGTTTTTT.

The gene calls are TRBV4-3 and TRBJ2-1; D is perhaps TRBD2 (5 bases). V shed 0 bases and J shed 5 bases, with 17 bases lying between them. The V gene's germline CDR1 is LGHNA and CDR2 YSLEER. The CDR3 has 17 residues. CDR3 nucleotide sequence: TGCGCCAGCAGCCAAGATCATGCTAGCTCATTACACAATGAGCAGTTCTTC. It codes for CASSQDHASSLHNEQFF.

The chain carries TRBV25-1 and TRBJ1-1; perhaps TRBD1 as D (5 bases). This CDR3 spans 13 amino acids. The germline V gene encodes CDR1 MGHDK and CDR2 SYGVNS. Trimming shortened V by 4 bases and J by 6 bases, and 12 bases separated the two germline ends. The CDR3 nucleotides are TGTGCCAGCAGTGCTGGCAGGGCTGCTGAAGCTTTCTTT. Translation gives CASSAGRAAEAFF.

The chain recombines TRBV6-5 with TRBJ1-4; unclear D gene. CDR1 and CDR2 from the germline V gene are MNHEY and SVGAGI. The CDR3 length is 15 residues. Trimming left V 2 bases short and J 6 bases short, with 13 bases between. The CDR3 sequence: CASSYRVAGDEKLFF. The DNA of the CDR3 is TGTGCCAGCAGTTACCGGGTCGCAGGTGATGAAAAACTGTTTTTT.

This chain links TRBV19 with TRBJ2-2; 9 bases agree with TRBD2. After removal of 3 bases from V and 1 base from J, the junction contained 12 bases not matched to a gene. Germline-derived CDR1 and CDR2 are LNHDA and SQIVND (reference sequence). This CDR3 is 19 amino acids long. The CDR3 DNA follows: TGTGCCAGTAGTATTAGTAGCGGGGGATTAAAATTGAACACCGGGGAGCTGTTTTTT. It is translated as CASSISSGGLKLNTGELFF.